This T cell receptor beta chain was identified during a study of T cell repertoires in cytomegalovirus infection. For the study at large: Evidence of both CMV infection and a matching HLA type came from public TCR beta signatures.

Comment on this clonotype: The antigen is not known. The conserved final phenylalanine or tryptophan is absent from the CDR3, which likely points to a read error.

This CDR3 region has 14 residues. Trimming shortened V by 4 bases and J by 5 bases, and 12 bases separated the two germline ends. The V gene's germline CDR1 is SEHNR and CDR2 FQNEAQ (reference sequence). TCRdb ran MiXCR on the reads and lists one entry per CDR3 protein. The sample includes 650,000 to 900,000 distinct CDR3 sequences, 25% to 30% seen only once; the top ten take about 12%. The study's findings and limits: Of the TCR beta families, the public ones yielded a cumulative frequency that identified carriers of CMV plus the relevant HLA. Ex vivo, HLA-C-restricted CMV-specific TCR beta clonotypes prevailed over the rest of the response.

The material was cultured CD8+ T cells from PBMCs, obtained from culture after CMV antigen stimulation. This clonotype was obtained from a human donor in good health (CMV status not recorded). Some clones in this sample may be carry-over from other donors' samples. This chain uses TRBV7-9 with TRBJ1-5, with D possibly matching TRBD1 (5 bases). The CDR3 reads CASSWAGEDQPQHS. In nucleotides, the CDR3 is TGTGCCAGCAGCTGGGCGGGGGAGGATCAGCCCCAGCATTCT.